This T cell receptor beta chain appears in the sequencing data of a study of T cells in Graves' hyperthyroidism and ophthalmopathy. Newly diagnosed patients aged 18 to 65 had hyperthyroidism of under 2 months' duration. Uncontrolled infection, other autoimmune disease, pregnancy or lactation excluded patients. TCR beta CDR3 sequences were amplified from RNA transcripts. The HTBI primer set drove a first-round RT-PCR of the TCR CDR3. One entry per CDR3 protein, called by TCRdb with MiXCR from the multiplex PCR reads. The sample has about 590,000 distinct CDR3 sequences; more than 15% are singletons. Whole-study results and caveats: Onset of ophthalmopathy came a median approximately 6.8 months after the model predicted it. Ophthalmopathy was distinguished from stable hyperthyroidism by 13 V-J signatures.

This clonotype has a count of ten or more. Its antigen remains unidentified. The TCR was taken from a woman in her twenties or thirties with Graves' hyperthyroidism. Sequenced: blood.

CDR3 residues: CASSLEAVFEQFF. CDR3 DNA sequence: TGTGCCAGCAGCTTAGAGGCTGTCTTTGAGCAGTTCTTC. The chain joins TRBV7-2 to TRBJ2-1, with no clear D. CDR1 is SGHTA, CDR2 FQGNSA, per germline. The CDR3 contains 13 residues. V was pared by 1 base and J by 9 bases, with 10 bases between.